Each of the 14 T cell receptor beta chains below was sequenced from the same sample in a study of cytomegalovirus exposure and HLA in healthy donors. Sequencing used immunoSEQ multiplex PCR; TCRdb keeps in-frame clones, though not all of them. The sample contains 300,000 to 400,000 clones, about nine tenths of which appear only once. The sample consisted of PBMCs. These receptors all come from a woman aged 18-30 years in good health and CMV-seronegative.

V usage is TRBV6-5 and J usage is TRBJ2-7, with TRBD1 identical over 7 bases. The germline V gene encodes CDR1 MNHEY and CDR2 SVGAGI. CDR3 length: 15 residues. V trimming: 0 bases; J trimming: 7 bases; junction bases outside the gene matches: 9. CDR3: CASSYSFGTAREQYF. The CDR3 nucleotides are TGTGCCAGCAGTTACTCCTTCGGGACAGCACGTGAGCAGTACTTC.

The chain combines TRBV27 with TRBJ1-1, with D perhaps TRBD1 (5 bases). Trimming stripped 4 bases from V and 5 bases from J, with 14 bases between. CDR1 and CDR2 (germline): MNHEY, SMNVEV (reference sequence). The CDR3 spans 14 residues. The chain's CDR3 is CASSSRGLWTEAFF. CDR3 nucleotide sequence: TGTGCCAGCAGTTCTAGGGGATTATGGACTGAAGCTTTCTTT.

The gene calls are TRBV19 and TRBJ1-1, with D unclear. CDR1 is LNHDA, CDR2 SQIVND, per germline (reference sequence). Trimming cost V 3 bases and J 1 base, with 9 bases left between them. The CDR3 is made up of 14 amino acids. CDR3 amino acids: CASSIIERNTEAFF. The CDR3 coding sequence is TGTGCCAGTAGTATCATTGAGAGGAACACTGAAGCTTTCTTT.

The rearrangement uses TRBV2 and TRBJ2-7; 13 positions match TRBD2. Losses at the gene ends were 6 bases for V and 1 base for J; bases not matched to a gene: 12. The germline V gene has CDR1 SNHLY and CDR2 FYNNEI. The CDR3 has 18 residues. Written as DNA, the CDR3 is TGTGCCAGCAGCAAAAGGACTAGCGGGGGAGGTGGGTCCTACGAGCAGTACTTC. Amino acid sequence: CASSKRTSGGGGSYEQYF.

CDR3 nucleotide sequence: TGTGCCAGCAGTGACTTGGGGCGCTATGGCTACACCTTC. Encoded protein: CASSDLGRYGYTF. The V gene is TRBV25-1, the J gene TRBJ1-2, with D tentatively TRBD1 (5 bases). The CDR3 is 13 residues long. The germline V gene encodes CDR1 MGHDK and CDR2 SYGVNS. The V end lost 3 bases, the J end lost 4 bases, and 9 bases lay between the germline ends.

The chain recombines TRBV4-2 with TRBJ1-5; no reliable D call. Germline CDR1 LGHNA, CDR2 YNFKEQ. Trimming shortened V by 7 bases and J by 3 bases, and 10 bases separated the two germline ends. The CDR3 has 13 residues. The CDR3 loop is CASTSLPNQPQHF. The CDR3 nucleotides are TGTGCCAGCACGTCCCTCCCCAATCAGCCCCAGCATTTT.

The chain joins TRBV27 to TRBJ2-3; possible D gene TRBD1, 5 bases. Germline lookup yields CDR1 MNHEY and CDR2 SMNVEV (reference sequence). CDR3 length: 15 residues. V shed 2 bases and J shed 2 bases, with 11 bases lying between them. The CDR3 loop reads CASSLRQSYTDTQYF. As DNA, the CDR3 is TGTGCCAGCAGTTTAAGACAGAGCTACACAGATACGCAGTATTTT.

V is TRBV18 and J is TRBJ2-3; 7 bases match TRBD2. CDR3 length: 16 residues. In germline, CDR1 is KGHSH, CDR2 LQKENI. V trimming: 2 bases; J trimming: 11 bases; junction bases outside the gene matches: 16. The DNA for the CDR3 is TGTGCCAGCTCACCAGAACTGGGGACTAATGGGATGAGGCAGTATTTT. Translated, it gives CASSPELGTNGMRQYF.

The CDR3 DNA reads TGTGCCAGCAGTTTTGGCAGGATGGGAGATACGCAGTATTTT. Its protein product is CASSFGRMGDTQYF. This chain connects TRBV27 to TRBJ2-3; no definite D call. CDR1 and CDR2 (germline): MNHEY, SMNVEV (reference sequence). This CDR3 has 14 amino acids. The V gene lost 3 bases and the J gene lost 5 bases, with 12 bases spanning the gap.

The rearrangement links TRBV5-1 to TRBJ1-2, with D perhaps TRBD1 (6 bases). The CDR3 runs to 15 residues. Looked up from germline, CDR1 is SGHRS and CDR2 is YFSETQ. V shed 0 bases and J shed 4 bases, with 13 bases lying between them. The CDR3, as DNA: TGCGCCAGCAGCTTGGAGGTAGCAGGGGCCTATGGCTACACCTTC. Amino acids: CASSLEVAGAYGYTF.

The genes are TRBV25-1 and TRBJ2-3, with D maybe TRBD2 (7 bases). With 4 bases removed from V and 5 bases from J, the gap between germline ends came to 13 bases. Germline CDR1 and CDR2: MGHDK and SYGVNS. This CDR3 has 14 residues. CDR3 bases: TGTGCCAGCAGTGCTGCGGGGGCGAGAGATACGCAGTATTTT. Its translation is CASSAAGARDTQYF.

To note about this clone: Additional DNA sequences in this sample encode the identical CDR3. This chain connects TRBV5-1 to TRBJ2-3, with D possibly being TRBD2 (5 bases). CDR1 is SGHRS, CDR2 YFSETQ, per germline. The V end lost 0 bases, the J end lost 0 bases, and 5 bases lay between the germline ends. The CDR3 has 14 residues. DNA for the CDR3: TGCGCCAGCAGCTTGGGAGGGAGCACAGATACGCAGTATTTT. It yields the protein CASSLGGSTDTQYF.

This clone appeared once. The CDR3 here is CASSFGIAGEQYF. The CDR3 DNA reads TGTGCCAGCAGCTTCGGAATAGCGGGGGAGCAGTACTTC. V gene TRBV7-3 combines with J gene TRBJ2-7; 8 nucleotides line up with TRBD2. CDR3 size: 13 residues. CDR1 is SGHTA and CDR2 is FQGTGA in the germline V gene. J lost 7 bases, V lost 3 bases, and 5 bases had no gene match.

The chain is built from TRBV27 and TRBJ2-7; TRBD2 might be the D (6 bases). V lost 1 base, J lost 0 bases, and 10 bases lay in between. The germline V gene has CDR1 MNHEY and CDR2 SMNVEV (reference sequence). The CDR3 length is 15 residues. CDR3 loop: CASSLFGGSSYEQYF. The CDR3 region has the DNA TGTGCCAGCAGTTTATTCGGAGGGAGCTCCTACGAGCAGTACTTC.